One and the same sample provided the 10 T cell receptor beta chains below, sequenced in a study of T-cell reconstitution after alpha-beta-depleted transplantation in children (dated by TCRdb to 2016 to 2017). Library creation used PCR. The instrument was an Illumina HiSeq 2500. TCR library preparation used molecular barcoding, with unique molecular identifiers applied to normalize quantification of the TCRbeta repertoire. The raw public reads went through TCRdb reprocessing: fastp at Q25, MiXCR clone calling, in-frame beta chains kept. All rows with the same CDR3 protein become a single entry with the most common DNA and genes. In this sample the table shows 490,000 or so distinct CDR3 sequences, around 12% of which occur a single time. Around 6.1% of the sample comes from the top ten. This material consisted of PBMCs from the stem cell graft donor, taken from the stem cell graft. Source of these receptors: a human donor who donated a stem cell graft to a child with combined immunodeficiency.

The chain joins TRBV3-1 to TRBJ2-1; the D gene is possibly TRBD1 (5 bases). Deletions cut 4 bases from V and 2 bases from J, with 9 bases between. CDR1 is LGHDT, CDR2 YNNKEL, per germline (reference sequence). This CDR3 contains 14 residues. CDR3 amino acids: CASSPTDTYNEQFF. The CDR3 region has the DNA TGTGCCAGCAGCCCGACAGACACCTACAATGAGCAGTTCTTC.

This clonotype was found many times. The chain recombines TRBV12-3 or TRBV12-4 with TRBJ2-2; TRBD2 agrees at 11 bases. With V trimmed by 6 bases and J by 5 bases, 5 bases remained unmatched. CDR3 length equals 15 residues. This CDR3 reads CASRPGTSGTGELFF. CDR3 DNA: TGTGCCAGCAGACCCGGGACTAGCGGTACCGGGGAGCTGTTTTTT.

This clonotype was counted between two and nine times. This chain links TRBV11-2 with TRBJ1-1; possibly TRBD1 for D (6 bases). There are 15 residues in the CDR3. Germline V lookup: CDR1 SGHAT, CDR2 FQNNGV. Trimming left V 0 bases short and J 1 base short, with 9 bases between. The CDR3 loop is CASSLDLGANTEAFF. CDR3 in DNA: TGTGCCAGCAGCTTAGATCTGGGGGCGAACACTGAAGCTTTCTTT.

The chain couples TRBV5-1 to TRBJ2-7; tentative D call: TRBD2 (7 bases). In germline, CDR1 is SGHRS, CDR2 YFSETQ. Between the trimmed V and J ends, which lost 1 base and 3 bases, there was a span of 35 bases. The CDR3 sequence is 22 residues long. CDR3 protein: CASSLLPFRGAGLMDARYEQYF. CDR3 sequence (DNA): TGCGCCAGCAGCTTGTTACCCTTCCGGGGGGCCGGTTTGATGGATGCACGCTACGAGCAGTACTTC.

This clonotype was counted a few times. The rearrangement uses TRBV27 and TRBJ2-7; D might be TRBD1 (5 bases). The germline gives CDR1 MNHEY, CDR2 SMNVEV (reference sequence). The CDR3 contains 16 residues. The ends were cut back, 2 bases at V and 4 bases at J, with 18 bases in the middle. This chain's CDR3 is CASSLRGQGTPYEQYF. CDR3 nucleotide sequence: TGTGCCAGCAGTTTAAGAGGCCAGGGTACTCCTTACGAGCAGTACTTC.

The chain couples TRBV7-2 to TRBJ2-3; D uncertain. V lost 1 base and J lost 1, with 12 bases in between. Per germline, CDR1 SGHTA and CDR2 FQGNSA. The CDR3 runs to 16 residues. In DNA form, the CDR3 reads TGTGCCAGCAGCTTAGAAGGGCGGCAGGGCACAGATACGCAGTATTTT. Amino acid sequence: CASSLEGRQGTDTQYF.

This clonotype was detected only a few times. The chain combines TRBV4-3 with TRBJ1-1, with 8 nucleotides matching TRBD1. The length of the CDR3 is 16 residues. V dropped 7 bases and J dropped 4; count of bases not matched to a gene: 14. The germline V gene has CDR1 LGHNA and CDR2 YSLEER. CDR3 region: CASTAGQGLLGTEAFF. The CDR3, as DNA: TGCGCCAGCACCGCCGGACAGGGCTTACTTGGCACTGAAGCTTTCTTT.

This clonotype came up a few times. V and J are TRBV20-1 and TRBJ1-5; D is perhaps TRBD1 (5 bases). From germline, CDR1 is DFQATT and CDR2 SNEGSKA (reference sequence). Trimming took 6 bases from V and 0 from J, leaving 9 bases between them. The CDR3 sequence is 13 residues long. CDR3 sequence (DNA): TGCAGTGCGGGGGAGGATAGCAATCAGCCCCAGCATTTT. Its translation is CSAGEDSNQPQHF.

The genes are TRBV19 and TRBJ2-1; TRBD2 matches 10 bases. From germline, CDR1 is LNHDA and CDR2 SQIVND (reference sequence). The CDR3 consists of 14 residues. V shed 4 bases and J 7 bases; nucleotides not matched to a gene: 4. The CDR3 bases are TGTGCCAGTAGTAAAGCGGGGGGGCTAAATGAGCAGTTCTTC. It specifies CASSKAGGLNEQFF.

CDR3 amino acids: CASTAGGPRVGYEQYF. The CDR3 DNA follows: TGTGCCAGCACCGCCGGGGGACCGAGGGTGGGCTACGAGCAGTACTTC. The chain uses TRBV27 and TRBJ2-7; tentatively, D is TRBD2 (6 bases). Trimming stripped 7 bases from V and 3 bases from J, with 22 bases between. Germline V gene data show CDR1 as MNHEY and CDR2 as SMNVEV (reference sequence). This CDR3 comprises 16 residues.